This TCR beta chain was retrieved from a study of blood T cells in healthy people across ages. Overall study findings and caveats: TCR beta diversity tracked closely with naive T cell percentage. Investigators viewed diversity estimates from one million T cells as underestimates, the study reported.

V was trimmed by 5 bases and J by 8 bases, leaving 11 bases between them. The V gene's germline CDR1 is SGHRS and CDR2 YFSETQ. The CDR3 covers 13 residues. A sample-barcoded 5' primer and a J-beta primer mix were used in a second PCR of roughly 7 to 12 cycles. Each cDNA molecule was tagged by a template-switch adaptor that had 12 random nucleotides. TCRdb called the 5' RACE reads again in MiXCR, with one record for every CDR3 protein. The table includes about 640,000 distinct CDR3 sequences, roughly 53% detected once. The sample holds a few counts of this clonotype. Its antigen is not known. The sequence was obtained from a man between 60 and 75 years old in good health. The material sequenced was blood. The V gene is TRBV5-1, the J gene TRBJ1-6; D might be TRBD1 (5 bases). The CDR3 sequence is CASRDQGDSPLHF. The CDR3 coding sequence is TGCGCCAGCAGGGACCAGGGCGATTCACCCCTCCACTTT.